A selection of T cell receptor beta chains follows, all from one sample in a study of blood T cells in healthy people across ages. TCRdb reprocessed the 5' RACE reads with MiXCR, giving one entry per CDR3 protein. The sample has some 1,000,000 distinct CDR3 sequences; around 25% are singletons. This sample was also put to use in a study of T cells of mothers and their children.

Material for sequencing was blood. The receptors were sampled from a girl aged 2 to 10 in good health. The CDR3 runs from the conserved cysteine through the conserved F or W. Fields, in order: V gene, CDR3 length, J gene, clone size, CDR3 protein. Size values are once, few and many counts, or a class for expanded clones, and some rows have none.

V gene: TRBV12-3/TRBV12-4; CDR3 length: 17; J gene: TRBJ1-5; clone size: -; CDR3 protein: CASSTTSDILVNQPQHF
V gene: TRBV12-3/TRBV12-4; CDR3 length: 15; J gene: TRBJ2-4; clone size: -; CDR3 protein: CASRPLGFAKNIQYF
V gene: TRBV20-1; CDR3 length: 15; J gene: TRBJ1-6; clone size: -; CDR3 protein: CSARALDREMSPLHF
V gene: TRBV7-6; CDR3 length: 18; J gene: TRBJ2-5; clone size: -; CDR3 protein: CASSLGPRGGTLQETQYF
V gene: TRBV11-3; CDR3 length: 15; J gene: TRBJ1-1; clone size: -; CDR3 protein: CASSPGGPFDYEAFF
V gene: TRBV20-1; CDR3 length: 11; J gene: TRBJ1-4; clone size: -; CDR3 protein: CSARENEKLFF
V gene: TRBV12-3/TRBV12-4; CDR3 length: 15; J gene: TRBJ1-4; clone size: -; CDR3 protein: CASSFGQGAGEKLFF
V gene: TRBV19; CDR3 length: 14; J gene: TRBJ2-7; clone size: -; CDR3 protein: CASSMGLAGHEKYF
V gene: TRBV21-1; CDR3 length: 15; J gene: TRBJ2-6; clone size: -; CDR3 protein: CASTREEKGANVLTF
V gene: TRBV11-3; CDR3 length: 14; J gene: TRBJ1-2; clone size: -; CDR3 protein: CAREKGHANYGYTF
V gene: TRBV5-1; CDR3 length: 12; J gene: TRBJ2-1; clone size: few; CDR3 protein: CASSLFYDEQFF
V gene: TRBV6-2/TRBV6-3; CDR3 length: 13; J gene: TRBJ2-4; clone size: few; CDR3 protein: CASSSSGLAGGQF
V gene: TRBV5-5; CDR3 length: 14; J gene: TRBJ2-4; clone size: -; CDR3 protein: CASSLALLGDIQYF
V gene: TRBV4-1; CDR3 length: 17; J gene: TRBJ1-5; clone size: few; CDR3 protein: CASSQGRGPGLEEPQHF
V gene: TRBV29-1; CDR3 length: 13; J gene: TRBJ2-7; clone size: few; CDR3 protein: CSAGTGGINEQYF
V gene: TRBV27; CDR3 length: 16; J gene: TRBJ2-2; clone size: few; CDR3 protein: CASSLLAVDGPGELFF
V gene: TRBV3-1; CDR3 length: 15; J gene: TRBJ2-5; clone size: few; CDR3 protein: CASSGRTGLQETQYF
V gene: TRBV9; CDR3 length: 15; J gene: TRBJ2-1; clone size: -; CDR3 protein: CASSVSGSNSDEQFF
V gene: TRBV4-1; CDR3 length: 13; J gene: -; clone size: few; CDR3 protein: CASSPLRDHEQYF
V gene: TRBV7-2; CDR3 length: 15; J gene: TRBJ2-5; clone size: once; CDR3 protein: CASSYIGTLEGPSYF
V gene: TRBV7-9; CDR3 length: 17; J gene: TRBJ2-5; clone size: few; CDR3 protein: CASSQGGEGLIQETQYF
V gene: TRBV7-8; CDR3 length: 15; J gene: TRBJ2-2; clone size: few; CDR3 protein: CASSLVFSNTGELFF
V gene: TRBV7-9; CDR3 length: 12; J gene: TRBJ2-1; clone size: -; CDR3 protein: CASSPTEHEQFF
V gene: TRBV11-1; CDR3 length: 15; J gene: TRBJ2-1; clone size: few; CDR3 protein: CASSSRQGAGNEQFF
V gene: TRBV4-2; CDR3 length: 16; J gene: -; clone size: few; CDR3 protein: CASSPETGDSYNGQFF
V gene: TRBV28; CDR3 length: 13; J gene: TRBJ2-7; clone size: few; CDR3 protein: CASSGSNMGEQYF
V gene: TRBV4-3; CDR3 length: 14; J gene: TRBJ2-5; clone size: -; CDR3 protein: CASSPTSGVDTQYF
V gene: TRBV4-3; CDR3 length: 16; J gene: TRBJ2-7; clone size: -; CDR3 protein: CASSQFGTSGRDEQYF
V gene: TRBV12-3/TRBV12-4; CDR3 length: 12; J gene: TRBJ1-1; clone size: few; CDR3 protein: CASGTVNTEAFF
V gene: TRBV3-1; CDR3 length: 14; J gene: TRBJ2-5; clone size: -; CDR3 protein: CASSPSGRAGEQYF
V gene: TRBV28; CDR3 length: 12; J gene: TRBJ1-1; clone size: -; CDR3 protein: CASRGQYTEAFF
V gene: TRBV7-9; CDR3 length: 13; J gene: TRBJ1-1; clone size: few; CDR3 protein: CASSLDGATEAFF
V gene: TRBV7-6; CDR3 length: 14; J gene: TRBJ1-4; clone size: -; CDR3 protein: CASSLHRVSEKLFF